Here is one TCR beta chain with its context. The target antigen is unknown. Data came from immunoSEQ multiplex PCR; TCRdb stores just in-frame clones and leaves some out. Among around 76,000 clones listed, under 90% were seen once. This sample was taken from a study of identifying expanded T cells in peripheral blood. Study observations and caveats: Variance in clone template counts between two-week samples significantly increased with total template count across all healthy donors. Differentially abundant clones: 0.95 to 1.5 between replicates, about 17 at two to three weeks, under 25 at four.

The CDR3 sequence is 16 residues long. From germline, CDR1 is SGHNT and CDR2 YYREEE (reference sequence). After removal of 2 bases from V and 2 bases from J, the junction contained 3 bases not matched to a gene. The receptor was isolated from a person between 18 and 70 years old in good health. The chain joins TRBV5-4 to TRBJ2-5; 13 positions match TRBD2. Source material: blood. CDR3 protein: CASSFKGLAGQETQYF. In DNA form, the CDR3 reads TGTGCCAGCAGCTTCAAGGGACTAGCGGGACAAGAGACCCAGTACTTC. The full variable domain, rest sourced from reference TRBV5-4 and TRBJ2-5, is ETGVTQSPTHLIKTRGQQVTLRCSSQSGHNTVSWYQQALGQGPQFIFQYYREEENGRGNFPPRFSGLQFPNYSSELNVNALELDDSALYLCASSFKGLAGQETQYFGPGTRLLVL.